The source of this TCR beta chain is a study of patients and donors after allogeneic stem cell transplantation. A single record per CDR3 protein comes from TCRdb applying MiXCR to the RT-PCR reads. This sample has some 150,000 distinct CDR3 sequences; about 36% occur once, and the top ten carry about 50%. V lost 3 bases and J 3 bases, leaving 12 bases between the germline ends. This CDR3 is built from 15 residues. Sequencing input: blood, either unsorted or a sorted T cell fraction (not recorded which). This TCR derives from a human donor who was either an allogeneic HSCT recipient or a stem cell or donor lymphocyte infusion donor (not recorded which). It is not recorded whose cells these are; they may come from a transplant donor. The rearrangement links TRBV12-3 or TRBV12-4 to TRBJ2-1; the D gene is possibly TRBD1 (5 bases). The CDR3 region is CASSLRQFLYNEQFF. In nucleotides, the CDR3 is TGTGCCAGCAGTTTGAGACAGTTCCTCTACAATGAGCAGTTCTTC.